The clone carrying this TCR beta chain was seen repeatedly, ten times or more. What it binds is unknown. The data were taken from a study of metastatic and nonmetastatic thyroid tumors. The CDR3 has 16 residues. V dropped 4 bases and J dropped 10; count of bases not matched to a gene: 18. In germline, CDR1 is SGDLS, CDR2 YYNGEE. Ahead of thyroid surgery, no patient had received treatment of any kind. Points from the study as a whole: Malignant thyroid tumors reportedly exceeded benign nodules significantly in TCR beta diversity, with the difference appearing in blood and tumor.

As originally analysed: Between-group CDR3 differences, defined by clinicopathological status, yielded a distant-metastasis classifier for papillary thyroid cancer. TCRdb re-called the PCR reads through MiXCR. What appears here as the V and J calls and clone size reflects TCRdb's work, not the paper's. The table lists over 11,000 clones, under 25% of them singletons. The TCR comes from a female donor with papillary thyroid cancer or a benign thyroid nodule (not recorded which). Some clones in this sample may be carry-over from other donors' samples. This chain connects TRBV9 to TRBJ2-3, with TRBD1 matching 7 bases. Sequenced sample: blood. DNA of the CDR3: TGTGCCAGCAGCACGCAAACCCAGGGGGTTTACGAAGCGCAGTATTTT. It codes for CASSTQTQGVYEAQYF.